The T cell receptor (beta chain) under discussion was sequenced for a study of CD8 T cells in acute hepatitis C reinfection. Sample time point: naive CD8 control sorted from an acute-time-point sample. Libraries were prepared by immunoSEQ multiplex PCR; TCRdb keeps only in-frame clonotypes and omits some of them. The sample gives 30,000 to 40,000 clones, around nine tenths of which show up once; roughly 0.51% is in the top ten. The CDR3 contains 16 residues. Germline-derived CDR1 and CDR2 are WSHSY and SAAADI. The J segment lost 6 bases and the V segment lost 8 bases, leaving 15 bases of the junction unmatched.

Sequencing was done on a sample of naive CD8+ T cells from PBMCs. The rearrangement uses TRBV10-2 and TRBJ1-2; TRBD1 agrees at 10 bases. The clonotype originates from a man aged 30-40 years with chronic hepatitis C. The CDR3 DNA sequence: TGCGCCAGCTATCGAGGGGGACAGGGGATGAAAGATGGCTACACCTTC. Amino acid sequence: CASYRGGQGMKDGYTF.